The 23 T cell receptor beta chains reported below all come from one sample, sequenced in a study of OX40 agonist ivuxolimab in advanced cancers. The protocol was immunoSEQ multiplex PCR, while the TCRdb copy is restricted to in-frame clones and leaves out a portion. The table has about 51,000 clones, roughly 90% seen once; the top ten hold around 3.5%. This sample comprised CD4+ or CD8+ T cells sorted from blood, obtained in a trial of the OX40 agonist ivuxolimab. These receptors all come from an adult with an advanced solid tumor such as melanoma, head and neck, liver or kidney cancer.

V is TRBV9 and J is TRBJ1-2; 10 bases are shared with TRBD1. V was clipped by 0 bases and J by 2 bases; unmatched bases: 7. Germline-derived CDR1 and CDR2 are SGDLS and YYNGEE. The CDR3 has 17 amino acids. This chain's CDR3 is CASSVGMTGGRNYGYTF. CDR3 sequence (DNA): TGTGCCAGCAGCGTAGGAATGACAGGGGGCAGGAACTATGGCTACACCTTC.

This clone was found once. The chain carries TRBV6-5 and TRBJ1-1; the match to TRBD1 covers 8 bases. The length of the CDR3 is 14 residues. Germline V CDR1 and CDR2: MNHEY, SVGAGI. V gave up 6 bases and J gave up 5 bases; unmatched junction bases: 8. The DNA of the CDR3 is TGTGCCAGCAGACCCCGACAGGGGAGGACTGAAGCTTTCTTT. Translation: CASRPRQGRTEAFF.

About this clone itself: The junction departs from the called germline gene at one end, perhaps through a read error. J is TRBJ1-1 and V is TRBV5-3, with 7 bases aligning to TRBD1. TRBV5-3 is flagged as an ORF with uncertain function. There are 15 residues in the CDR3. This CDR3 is CASSLGGQANTEAFF. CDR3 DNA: TGTGCCAGCAGCTTGGGTGGACAGGCGAACACTGAAGCTTTCTTT.

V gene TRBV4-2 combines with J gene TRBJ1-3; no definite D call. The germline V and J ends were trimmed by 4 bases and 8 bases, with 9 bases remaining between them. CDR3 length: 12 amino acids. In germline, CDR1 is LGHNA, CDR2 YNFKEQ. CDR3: CASSLQRDTIYF. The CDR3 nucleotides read TGTGCCAGCAGCCTTCAGCGGGACACCATATATTTT.

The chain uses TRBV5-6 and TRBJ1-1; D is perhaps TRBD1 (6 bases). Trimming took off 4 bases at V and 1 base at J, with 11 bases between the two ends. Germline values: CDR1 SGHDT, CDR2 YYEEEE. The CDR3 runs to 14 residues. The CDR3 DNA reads TGTGCCAGCAGCCCACAGGGTAAGAACACTGAAGCTTTCTTT. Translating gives CASSPQGKNTEAFF.

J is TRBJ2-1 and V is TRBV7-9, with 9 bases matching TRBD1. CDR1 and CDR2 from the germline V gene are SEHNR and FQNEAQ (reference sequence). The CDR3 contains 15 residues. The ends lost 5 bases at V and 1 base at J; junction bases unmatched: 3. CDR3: CASSPDRGSYNEQFF. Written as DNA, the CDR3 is TGTGCCAGCAGCCCGGACAGGGGATCCTACAATGAGCAGTTCTTC.

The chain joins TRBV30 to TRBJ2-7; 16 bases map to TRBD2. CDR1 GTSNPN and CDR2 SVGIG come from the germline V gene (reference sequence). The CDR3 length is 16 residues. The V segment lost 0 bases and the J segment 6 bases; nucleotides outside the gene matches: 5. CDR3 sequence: CAWSVRGLAGGREQYF. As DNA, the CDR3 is TGTGCCTGGAGTGTACGGGGACTAGCGGGGGGGCGCGAGCAGTACTTC.

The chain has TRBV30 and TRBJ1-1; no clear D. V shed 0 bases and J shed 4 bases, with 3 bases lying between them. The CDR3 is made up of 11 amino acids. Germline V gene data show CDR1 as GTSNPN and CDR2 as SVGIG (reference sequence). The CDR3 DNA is TGTGCCTGGAGTGTATTCACTGAAGCTTTCTTT. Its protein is CAWSVFTEAFF.

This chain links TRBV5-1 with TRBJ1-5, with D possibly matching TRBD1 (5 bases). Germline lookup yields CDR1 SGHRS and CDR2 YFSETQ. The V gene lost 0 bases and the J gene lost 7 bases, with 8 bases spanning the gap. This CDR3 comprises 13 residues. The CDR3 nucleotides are TGCGCCAGCAGCTTGGGCTCAGGGCAGCCCCAGCATTTT. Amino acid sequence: CASSLGSGQPQHF.

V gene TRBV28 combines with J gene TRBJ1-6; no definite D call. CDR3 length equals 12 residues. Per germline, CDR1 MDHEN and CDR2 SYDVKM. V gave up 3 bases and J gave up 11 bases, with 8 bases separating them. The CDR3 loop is CASSFVGAPLHF. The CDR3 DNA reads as TGTGCCAGCAGTTTCGTCGGTGCACCCCTCCACTTT. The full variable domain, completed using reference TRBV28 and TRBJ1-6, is DVKVTQSSRYLVKRTGEKVFLECVQDMDHENMFWYRQDPGLGLRLIYFSYDVKMKEKGDIPEGYSVSREKKERFSLILESASTNQTSMYLCASSFVGAPLHFGNGTRLTVT.

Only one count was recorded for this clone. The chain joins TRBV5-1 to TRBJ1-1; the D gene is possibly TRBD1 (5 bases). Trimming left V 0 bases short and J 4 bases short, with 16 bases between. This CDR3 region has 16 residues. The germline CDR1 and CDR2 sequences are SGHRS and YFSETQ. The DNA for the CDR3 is TGCGCCAGCAGCTTGGGGGAGGGGAGGGGAAGCACTGAAGCTTTCTTT. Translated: CASSLGEGRGSTEAFF.

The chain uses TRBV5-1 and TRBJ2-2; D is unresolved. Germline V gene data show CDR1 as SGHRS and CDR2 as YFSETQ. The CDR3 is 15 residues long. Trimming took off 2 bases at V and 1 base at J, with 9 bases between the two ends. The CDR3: CASSFGGKNTGELFF. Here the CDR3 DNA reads TGCGCCAGCAGCTTTGGCGGTAAGAACACCGGGGAGCTGTTTTTT. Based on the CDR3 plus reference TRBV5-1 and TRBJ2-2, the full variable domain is KAGVTQTPRYLIKTRGQQVTLSCSPISGHRSVSWYQQTPGQGLQFLFEYFSETQRNKGNFPGRFSGRQFSNSRSEMNVSTLELGDSALYLCASSFGGKNTGELFFGEGSRLTVL.

CDR3 sequence reads: CASSRTGMLGYTF. The CDR3 DNA sequence: TGTGCCAGCAGCAGGACAGGGATGCTTGGCTACACCTTC. V and J are TRBV7-9 and TRBJ1-2, with TRBD1 matching over 8 bases. From germline, CDR1 is SEHNR and CDR2 FQNEAQ (reference sequence). This CDR3 is built from 13 residues. J was trimmed by 7 bases and V by 5 bases; bases with no gene match: 6.

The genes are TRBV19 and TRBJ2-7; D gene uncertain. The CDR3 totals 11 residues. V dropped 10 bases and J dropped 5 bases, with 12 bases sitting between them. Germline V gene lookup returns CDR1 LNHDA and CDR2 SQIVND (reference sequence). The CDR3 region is CATRNYDEQYF. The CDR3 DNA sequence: TGTGCCACTCGCAACTACGACGAGCAGTACTTC.

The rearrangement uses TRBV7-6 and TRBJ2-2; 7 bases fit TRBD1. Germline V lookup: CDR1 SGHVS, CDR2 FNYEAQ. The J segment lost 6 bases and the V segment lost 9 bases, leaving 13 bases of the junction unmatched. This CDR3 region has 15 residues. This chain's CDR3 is CASGDLQGIAGELFF. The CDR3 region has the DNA TGTGCCAGTGGAGACCTACAGGGGATCGCCGGGGAGCTGTTTTTT.

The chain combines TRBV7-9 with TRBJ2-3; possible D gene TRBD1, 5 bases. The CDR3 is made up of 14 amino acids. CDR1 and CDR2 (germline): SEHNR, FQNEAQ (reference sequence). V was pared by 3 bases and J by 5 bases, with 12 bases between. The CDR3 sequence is CASSLEGAIDTQYF. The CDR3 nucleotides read TGTGCCAGCAGCTTGGAAGGGGCCATAGATACGCAGTATTTT.

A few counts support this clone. CDR3 in DNA: TGTGCCAGCAGTTATTATGGCTACACCTTC. Its protein product is CASSYYGYTF. The V gene is TRBV27, the J gene TRBJ1-2; no firm D call. This CDR3 has 10 residues. Germline CDR1 MNHEY, CDR2 SMNVEV (reference sequence). Trimming pared 4 bases from V and 5 bases from J, leaving 2 bases between.

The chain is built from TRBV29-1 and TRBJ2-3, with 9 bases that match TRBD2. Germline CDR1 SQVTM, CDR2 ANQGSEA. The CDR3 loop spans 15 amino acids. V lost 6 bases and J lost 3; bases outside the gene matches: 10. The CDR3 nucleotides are TGCAGCGTCGGGGGACTAGCTGGGGGGACAGATACGCAGTATTTT. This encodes CSVGGLAGGTDTQYF.

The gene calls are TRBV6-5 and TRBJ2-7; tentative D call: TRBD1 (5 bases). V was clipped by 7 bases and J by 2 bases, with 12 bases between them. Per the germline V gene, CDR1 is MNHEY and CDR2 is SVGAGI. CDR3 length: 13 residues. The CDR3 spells CASTPDTAYEQYF. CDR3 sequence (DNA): TGTGCCAGCACCCCGGACACGGCCTACGAGCAGTACTTC.

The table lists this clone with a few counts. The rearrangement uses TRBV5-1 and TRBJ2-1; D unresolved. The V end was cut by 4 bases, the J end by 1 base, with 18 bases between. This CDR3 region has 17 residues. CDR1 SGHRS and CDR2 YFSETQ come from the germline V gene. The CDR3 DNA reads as TGCGCCAGCAGCATAGGTGGGTCGAAAGGGTCCTACAATGAGCAGTTCTTC. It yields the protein CASSIGGSKGSYNEQFF.

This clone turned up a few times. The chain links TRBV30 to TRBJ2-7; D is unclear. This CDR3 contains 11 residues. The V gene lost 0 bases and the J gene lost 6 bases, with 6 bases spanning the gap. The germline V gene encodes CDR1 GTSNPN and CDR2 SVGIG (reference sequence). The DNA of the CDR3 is TGTGCCTGGAGTGTTGTTAGCGAGCAGTACTTC. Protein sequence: CAWSVVSEQYF.

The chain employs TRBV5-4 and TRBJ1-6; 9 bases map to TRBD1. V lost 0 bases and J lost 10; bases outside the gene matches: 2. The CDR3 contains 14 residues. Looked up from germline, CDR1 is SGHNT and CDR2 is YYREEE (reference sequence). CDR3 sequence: CASSLGTGESPLHF. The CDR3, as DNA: TGTGCCAGCAGCTTGGGGACAGGGGAATCACCCCTCCACTTT.

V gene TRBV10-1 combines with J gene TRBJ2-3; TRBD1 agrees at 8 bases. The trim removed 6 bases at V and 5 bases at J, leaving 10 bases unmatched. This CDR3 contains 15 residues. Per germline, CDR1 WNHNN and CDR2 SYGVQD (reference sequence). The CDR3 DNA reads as TGCGCCAGCAGCCCGACAGGGGAGGCCAAAGATACGCAGTATTTT. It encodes CASSPTGEAKDTQYF.